The 24 T cell receptor beta chains in this list originate from one sample, sequenced in a study of metastatic and nonmetastatic thyroid tumors. Not a single patient had been given any form of treatment at any point before undergoing thyroid surgery. TCRdb re-analyzed the PCR reads using MiXCR. The repertoire holds approximately 40,000 clones, with more than 45% as singletons. Sequencing was done on a sample of tumor tissue. These receptors all come from a male donor with papillary thyroid cancer or a benign thyroid nodule (not recorded which). Some clones in this sample may be carry-over from other donors' samples.

J is TRBJ2-7 and V is TRBV7-2; 10 bases map to TRBD2. Germline V CDR1 and CDR2: SGHTA, FQGNSA. The CDR3 contains 18 residues. Trimming at V came to 0 bases and at J to 4 bases, leaving 12 bases not matched to a gene. The CDR3 coding sequence is TGTGCCAGCAGCTTAGCGACCTGGGATAGCGGGAGGCCTTACGAGCAGTACTTC. It specifies CASSLATWDSGRPYEQYF.

The chain combines TRBV18 with TRBJ1-5; no firm D call. V was clipped by 6 bases and J by 6 bases, with 12 bases between them. This CDR3 spans 13 amino acids. The germline V gene encodes CDR1 KGHSH and CDR2 LQKENI. CDR3 sequence (DNA): TGTGCCAGCTCGTCGGAAGTCGGTCAGCCCCAGCATTTT. It is translated as CASSSEVGQPQHF.

This clone was recorded a few times. This rearrangement joins TRBV28 to TRBJ1-2, with a tentative D call TRBD1 (6 bases). The CDR3 totals 13 residues. Germline CDR1 is MDHEN and CDR2 is SYDVKM. V shed 6 bases and J shed 8 bases, with 16 bases lying between them. This CDR3 reads CASRPLGQRGYTF. CDR3 bases: TGTGCCAGCAGACCTCTGGGACAAAGGGGCTACACCTTC.

The chain carries TRBV5-4 and TRBJ2-3; D tentatively fits TRBD1 or TRBD2 (5 bases each). The V gene's germline CDR1 is SGHNT and CDR2 YYREEE (reference sequence). Between the trimmed V and J ends, which lost 4 bases and 4 bases, there was a span of 22 bases. The CDR3 has 17 amino acids. The CDR3 DNA reads TGTGCCAGCAGCATTGGGGGTATGGGGGATTCCGCAGATACGCAGTATTTT. Encoded protein: CASSIGGMGDSADTQYF.

This clone is categorized as medium-sized. Distinct nucleotide sequences in the sample also encode this CDR3. This chain uses TRBV6-6 with TRBJ2-7; a possible D gene is TRBD2 (5 bases). Trimming removed 0 bases at V and 5 bases at J, with 11 bases between. CDR1 is MNHNY, CDR2 SVGAGI, per germline (reference sequence). This CDR3 is built from 14 residues. The CDR3, as DNA: TGTGCCAGCAGTTACTCGCCGGGAAGGGACGAGCAGTACTTC. The encoded protein is CASSYSPGRDEQYF.

The genes are TRBV5-8 and TRBJ2-7; D not certain. Deletions cut 4 bases from V and 1 base from J, with 12 bases between. CDR1 is SGHTS, CDR2 YDEGEE, per germline. The CDR3 is made up of 14 amino acids. CDR3 amino acids: CASSPSDASYEQYF. The CDR3 DNA sequence: TGTGCCAGCAGCCCTTCGGACGCTTCCTACGAGCAGTACTTC.

V and J are TRBV6-1 and TRBJ2-5; 12 positions match TRBD2. CDR1 MNHNS and CDR2 SASEGT come from the germline V gene. The CDR3 loop spans 15 amino acids. V gave up 0 bases and J gave up 7 bases; unmatched junction bases: 3. CDR3 loop: CASSEATSGSGTQYF. The CDR3 DNA reads TGTGCCAGCAGTGAAGCGACTAGCGGGAGCGGGACCCAGTACTTC.

This clone was detected a few times. The chain has TRBV6-1 and TRBJ2-7, with 8 bases matching TRBD2. With V trimmed by 8 bases and J by 4 bases, 7 bases remained unmatched. Germline assignment: CDR1 MNHNS and CDR2 SASEGT. The CDR3 runs to 13 residues. The CDR3 bases are TGTGCCAGCTCCCTCGGGGGGGTTTACGAGCAGTACTTC. Residues: CASSLGGVYEQYF.

The V call is TRBV5-6, the J call TRBJ1-2; no clear D. The V end lost 1 base, the J end lost 4 bases, and 8 bases lay between the germline ends. The CDR3 is 13 residues long. Germline V gene data show CDR1 as SGHDT and CDR2 as YYEEEE. The CDR3: CASSLRRSYGYTF. In nucleotides, the CDR3 is TGTGCCAGCAGCTTGAGAAGATCCTATGGCTACACCTTC.

The rearrangement uses TRBV3-1 and TRBJ2-3; D possibly uses TRBD1 or TRBD2 (5 bases each). Germline V gene lookup returns CDR1 LGHDT and CDR2 YNNKEL (reference sequence). The CDR3 runs to 15 residues. V lost 0 bases and J lost 6, with 13 bases in between. CDR3 residues: CASSQDFWGTDTQYF. The DNA for the CDR3 is TGTGCCAGCAGCCAAGATTTTTGGGGGACCGATACGCAGTATTTT.

The CDR3 bases are TGTGCCATCAGTGAGTCTACAGGGCCCAGGGAGACCCAGTACTTC. It specifies CAISESTGPRETQYF. The rearrangement uses TRBV10-3 and TRBJ2-5; TRBD1 might be the D (6 bases). CDR3 length: 15 residues. V lost 0 bases, J lost 5 bases, and 13 bases lay in between. CDR1 and CDR2 from the germline V gene are ENHRY and SYGVKD.

Only a few counts were recorded for this clone. The chain carries TRBV24-1 and TRBJ2-2, with 9 nucleotides matching TRBD1. This CDR3 comprises 15 residues. The junction had 8 bases not matched to a gene; V was cut back by 8 bases and J by 5 bases. Germline loops: CDR1 KGHDR, CDR2 SFDVKD. The CDR3: CATNSRDRETGELFF. The CDR3 coding sequence is TGTGCCACCAACAGCAGGGACAGGGAGACCGGGGAGCTGTTTTTT.

This clone was seen more than once but under ten times. This sequence joins TRBV6-5 and TRBJ2-3; 11 bases agree with TRBD1. With V trimmed by 6 bases and J by 3 bases, 14 bases remained unmatched. There are 18 residues in the CDR3. Germline CDR1 is MNHEY and CDR2 is SVGAGI. CDR3 region: CASSPTPAGTGGTDTQYF. CDR3 coding DNA: TGTGCCAGCAGCCCTACCCCTGCCGGGACAGGGGGAACAGATACGCAGTATTTT.

This clone occurred once. The chain combines TRBV2 with TRBJ2-7; D not resolved. Per germline, CDR1 SNHLY and CDR2 FYNNEI. The CDR3 is 14 residues long. The germline V and J ends were trimmed by 4 bases and 0 bases, with 10 bases remaining between them. The CDR3 coding sequence is TGTGCCAGCAGTGGGATAGGACGCTCCTACGAGCAGTACTTC. Encoded protein: CASSGIGRSYEQYF.

This clone was seen a single time. The V call is TRBV5-1, the J call TRBJ2-2; maybe TRBD1 (5 bases). The CDR3 extends over 14 amino acids. Germline values: CDR1 SGHRS, CDR2 YFSETQ. Trimming took off 1 base at V and 9 bases at J, with 13 bases between the two ends. CDR3 sequence (DNA): TGCGCCAGCAGCTTGTTCCAGGGCTCCTGGGAGCTGTTTTTT. Encoded protein: CASSLFQGSWELFF.

Worth noting for this clone: One end of the junction does not line up with germline, which may come from a read error. The chain is built from TRBV28 and TRBJ2-7, with no clear D. The germline V gene has CDR1 MDHEN and CDR2 SYDVKM. The CDR3 totals 10 residues. This CDR3 reads CASSLDEPYF. The CDR3 DNA is TGTGCCAGCAGTTTGGACGAGCCGTACTTC.

The rearrangement links TRBV6-4 to TRBJ2-2, with D unclear. Trimming cost V 3 bases and J 3 bases, with 5 bases left between them. Germline V gene data show CDR1 as MRHNA and CDR2 as SNTAGT. This CDR3 comprises 13 residues. CDR3 DNA: TGTGCCAGCAGTGAAACTGACACCGGGGAGCTGTTTTTT. This sequence encodes CASSETDTGELFF.

The chain employs TRBV5-1 and TRBJ2-1, with TRBD2 identical over 9 bases. Per the germline V gene, CDR1 is SGHRS and CDR2 is YFSETQ. The CDR3 is made up of 14 amino acids. J was trimmed by 7 bases and V by 3 bases; bases with no gene match: 5. The CDR3 sequence is CASSSGGRGNEQFF. As DNA, the CDR3 is TGCGCCAGCAGCTCGGGCGGGAGGGGGAATGAGCAGTTCTTC.

This chain joins TRBV11-3 and TRBJ2-5; possible D gene TRBD1, 5 bases. The CDR3 is 13 residues long. Germline V gives CDR1 SGHNT, CDR2 YENEEA. The germline V and J ends were trimmed by 6 bases and 0 bases, with 8 bases remaining between them. The DNA of the CDR3 is TGTGCCAGCAGTCCCAGGGACCAAGAGACCCAGTACTTC. This gives the protein CASSPRDQETQYF.

Here the CDR3 reads CASKNAGLNTEAFF. The CDR3 DNA is TGTGCCAGCAAAAACGCTGGGTTGAACACTGAAGCTTTCTTT. This rearrangement joins TRBV6-2 or TRBV6-3 to TRBJ1-1, with no clear D. Trimming left V 7 bases short and J 0 bases short, with 12 bases between. This CDR3 is 14 amino acids long. CDR1 and CDR2 (germline): MNHEY, SVGEGT.

This rearrangement joins TRBV5-1 to TRBJ2-3; 9 nucleotides agree with TRBD2. The J segment lost 1 base and the V segment lost 0 bases, leaving 6 bases of the junction unmatched. The CDR3 contains 17 residues. Germline lookup yields CDR1 SGHRS and CDR2 YFSETQ. For the CDR3, the DNA is TGCGCCAGCAGCTTGGCCGGTAGCGGGAGAGGCACAGATACGCAGTATTTT. This encodes CASSLAGSGRGTDTQYF.

The chain carries TRBV28 and TRBJ1-1, with 8 bases identical to TRBD1. Germline V gives CDR1 MDHEN, CDR2 SYDVKM. The CDR3 has 14 amino acids. The ends lost 5 bases at V and 4 bases at J; junction bases unmatched: 6. The CDR3 loop reads CASSETGEGTEAFF. CDR3 bases: TGTGCCAGCAGTGAGACAGGGGAGGGCACTGAAGCTTTCTTT.

This clone has more than one count but fewer than ten. The rearrangement links TRBV7-2 to TRBJ2-7; 8 positions agree with TRBD2. The CDR3 length is 16 residues. V shed 0 bases, J shed 7 bases, and the junction held 11 bases outside the gene matches. Germline-derived CDR1 and CDR2 are SGHTA and FQGNSA. The CDR3 protein is CASSLAPDGGAWEQYF. CDR3 sequence (DNA): TGTGCCAGCAGCTTAGCCCCGGACGGGGGGGCTTGGGAGCAGTACTTC.

This chain links TRBV25-1 with TRBJ2-7; D is unclear. Germline lookup yields CDR1 MGHDK and CDR2 SYGVNS. The CDR3 extends over 14 amino acids. The ends were cut back, 4 bases at V and 3 bases at J, with 13 bases in the middle. The CDR3: CASSVGVGNYEQYF. CDR3 in DNA: TGTGCCAGCAGTGTTGGGGTGGGGAACTACGAGCAGTACTTC.